Listed here are 27 T cell receptor beta chains from one sample, sequenced in a study of blood T cell repertoires in COVID-19. The table came from immunoSEQ multiplex PCR; TCRdb's copy has only in-frame clones and leaves some out. The repertoire holds 150,000 to 200,000 clones, more than 85% seen once, with around 6.5% in the top ten. The material sequenced was peripheral blood. The receptors here all came from a woman of 80 years or more in a cohort sampled during active or convalescent COVID-19.

This rearrangement joins TRBV30 to TRBJ2-5, with D possibly being TRBD2 (6 bases). This CDR3 spans 13 amino acids. Trimming left V 3 bases short and J 3 bases short, with 11 bases between. Germline-derived CDR1 and CDR2 are GTSNPN and SVGIG (reference sequence). DNA for the CDR3: TGTGCCTGGAGCGGGACTCTCAAAGAGACCCAGTACTTC. Residues: CAWSGTLKETQYF.

The chain couples TRBV19 to TRBJ1-4, with 9 bases that match TRBD1. The CDR3 extends over 15 amino acids. With 4 bases clipped from V and 8 bases from J, the junction kept 8 bases outside the gene matches. Germline V gene sequence: CDR1 LNHDA, CDR2 SQIVND (reference sequence). The CDR3 DNA is TGTGCCAGTAGTACTCCGACAGGGGGAAGCGAAAAACTGTTTTTT. Translation gives CASSTPTGGSEKLFF.

The V call is TRBV6-5, the J call TRBJ2-2; 9 nucleotides line up with TRBD1. This CDR3 region has 15 residues. Germline CDR1 and CDR2: MNHEY and SVGAGI. Trimming removed 6 bases from V and 3 bases from J; junction bases left unmatched: 5. CDR3 DNA sequence: TGTGCCAGCAGGACAGGGGGGTCGGACACCGGGGAGCTGTTTTTT. As protein: CASRTGGSDTGELFF.

V usage is TRBV29-1 and J usage is TRBJ2-2; 10 positions agree with TRBD1. Germline CDR1 and CDR2: SQVTM and ANQGSEA. V shed 4 bases and J 1 base; nucleotides not matched to a gene: 3. The CDR3 has 15 amino acids. The CDR3 DNA reads TGCAGCGTTGGCCGGGACAGGGGGAACACCGGGGAGCTGTTTTTT. Its translation: CSVGRDRGNTGELFF.

V gene TRBV5-5 combines with J gene TRBJ2-3, with 8 nucleotides matching TRBD1. Germline values: CDR1 SGHKS, CDR2 YYEKEE (reference sequence). V gave up 4 bases and J gave up 3 bases; unmatched junction bases: 10. This CDR3 is built from 16 residues. CDR3 in amino acids: CASSIDPGGATDTQYF. The CDR3 DNA is TGTGCCAGCAGCATCGATCCAGGGGGCGCGACAGATACGCAGTATTTT.

CDR3 nucleotide sequence: TGTGCCACCAGCAGAGTTCTTCTGTCCAATTCACCCCTCCACTTT. The encoded protein is CATSRVLLSNSPLHF. The chain is built from TRBV15 and TRBJ1-6; D remains unclear. This CDR3 has 15 residues. The ends were cut back, 1 base at V and 7 bases at J, with 11 bases in the middle. The V gene's germline CDR1 is LNHNV and CDR2 YYDKDF (reference sequence).

The chain carries TRBV19 and TRBJ2-7, with D tentatively TRBD1 (5 bases). The CDR3 totals 15 residues. Deletions cut 7 bases from V and 1 base from J, with 17 bases between. Germline CDR1 and CDR2: LNHDA and SQIVND (reference sequence). CDR3 sequence (DNA): TGTGCCAGTACCCCAAGCCCGGACACGTCCTACGAGCAGTACTTC. Its protein product is CASTPSPDTSYEQYF. The full variable domain, its missing parts supplied by reference TRBV19 and TRBJ2-7, is DGGITQSPKYLFRKEGQNVTLSCEQNLNHDAMYWYRQDPGQGLRLIYYSQIVNDFQKGDIAEGYSVSREKKESFPLTVTSAQKNPTAFYLCASTPSPDTSYEQYFGPGTRLTVT.

The gene calls are TRBV6-1 and TRBJ2-1; D remains ambiguous. CDR1 and CDR2 (germline): MNHNS, SASEGT. The CDR3 consists of 16 residues. Trimming removed 3 bases from V and 0 bases from J, with 12 bases in between. This chain's CDR3 is CASSEDDISSYNEQFF. The CDR3 DNA follows: TGTGCCAGCAGTGAGGATGACATCAGCTCCTACAATGAGCAGTTCTTC.

The gene calls are TRBV7-2 and TRBJ2-5, with D perhaps TRBD1 (5 bases). The ends were cut back, 5 bases at V and 5 bases at J, with 12 bases in the middle. CDR3 length equals 13 residues. The V gene's germline CDR1 is SGHTA and CDR2 FQGNSA. This CDR3 reads CASSQGALETQYF. In nucleotides, the CDR3 is TGTGCCAGCAGCCAAGGGGCCCTGGAGACCCAGTACTTC.

CDR3 in amino acids: CAISDGDRELFF. CDR3 sequence (DNA): TGTGCCATCAGTGACGGTGACAGGGAGCTGTTTTTT. The chain couples TRBV10-3 to TRBJ2-2; no firm D call. CDR1 ENHRY and CDR2 SYGVKD come from the germline V gene. Trimming pared 3 bases from V and 9 bases from J, leaving 8 bases between. CDR3 length equals 12 residues.

The CDR3 here is CASSSLRQGENTEAFF. The DNA of the CDR3 is TGTGCCAGCAGCTCGCTAAGACAGGGTGAGAACACTGAAGCTTTCTTT. The V gene is TRBV11-2, the J gene TRBJ1-1, with 7 bases lining up with TRBD1. Germline CDR1 SGHAT, CDR2 FQNNGV. J gave up 1 base and V 4 bases, and 9 bases lay outside the gene matches. The CDR3 consists of 16 residues.

This clone came up many times. The chain recombines TRBV5-6 with TRBJ1-2, with D tentatively TRBD1 (6 bases). The CDR3 is 14 residues long. Germline CDR1 reads SGHDT; CDR2 reads YYEEEE. V shed 4 bases and J shed 6 bases, with 16 bases lying between them. This CDR3 is CASSAAGTKNGYTF. Written as DNA, the CDR3 is TGTGCCAGCAGCGCTGCCGGGACAAAAAATGGCTACACCTTC.

This clone appeared once. The chain couples TRBV28 to TRBJ1-1, with 7 bases fitting TRBD1. From germline, CDR1 is MDHEN and CDR2 SYDVKM. CDR3 size: 15 residues. V shed 6 bases and J 2 bases; nucleotides not matched to a gene: 9. Written as DNA, the CDR3 is TGTGCCAGCAGCTTCTTCGACAGGGCAAACACTGAAGCTTTCTTT. This sequence encodes CASSFFDRANTEAFF.

The chain has TRBV18 and TRBJ2-1; 7 bases are a match to TRBD2. Germline values: CDR1 KGHSH, CDR2 LQKENI. V shed 2 bases and J 0 bases; nucleotides not matched to a gene: 4. The CDR3 covers 16 residues. The DNA for the CDR3 is TGTGCCAGCTCACCATTCAGCGGGGACTCCTACAATGAGCAGTTCTTC. This encodes CASSPFSGDSYNEQFF.

The genes are TRBV5-4 and TRBJ2-7, with D hard to call. Trimming cost V 3 bases and J 4 bases, with 8 bases left between them. The germline gives CDR1 SGHNT, CDR2 YYREEE (reference sequence). The CDR3 consists of 12 residues. The CDR3 region has the DNA TGTGCCAGCAGCTCGGGTCAATACGAGCAGTACGTC. This sequence encodes CASSSGQYEQYV.

The chain is built from TRBV6-5 and TRBJ2-5; TRBD1 matches 8 bases. The CDR3 has 13 residues. J lost 4 bases, V lost 10 bases, and 8 bases had no gene match. The germline gives CDR1 MNHEY, CDR2 SVGAGI. CDR3 in amino acids: CANGAGGRETQYF. In DNA, the CDR3 is TGTGCCAACGGGGCAGGGGGCCGAGAGACCCAGTACTTC.

This chain uses TRBV6-1 with TRBJ2-3; a weak D match, TRBD2 (6 bases). The V end was cut by 3 bases, the J end by 4 bases, with 14 bases between. This CDR3 has 15 amino acids. Germline lookup yields CDR1 MNHNS and CDR2 SASEGT. The CDR3 DNA follows: TGTGCCAGCAGTGAGGGCGGGATCAATCCAGATACGCAGTATTTT. Its translation: CASSEGGINPDTQYF.

V gene TRBV12-3 or TRBV12-4 combines with J gene TRBJ2-1; 8 bases are a match to TRBD1. This CDR3 contains 12 residues. The junction had 3 bases not matched to a gene; V was cut back by 5 bases and J by 9 bases. The CDR3 protein is CASSLQGGEQFF. Written as DNA, the CDR3 is TGTGCCAGCAGTCTACAGGGGGGTGAGCAGTTCTTC.

The chain has TRBV29-1 and TRBJ1-1, with 7 positions matching TRBD1. The junction had 8 bases not matched to a gene; V was cut back by 7 bases and J by 3 bases. This CDR3 comprises 13 residues. Germline CDR1 is SQVTM and CDR2 is ANQGSEA. Here the CDR3 reads CSARRQGYTEAFF. CDR3 nucleotides: TGCAGCGCTAGACGACAGGGATACACTGAAGCTTTCTTT. Full variable domain (remainder filled in from reference TRBV29-1 and TRBJ1-1): SAVISQKPSRDICQRGTSLTIQCQVDSQVTMMFWYRQQPGQSLTLIATANQGSEATYESGFVIDKFPISRPNLTFSTLTVSNMSPEDSSIYLCSARRQGYTEAFFGQGTRLTVV.

This clone was seen a few times. The V gene is TRBV6-6, the J gene TRBJ1-1, with TRBD1 as a possible D gene (5 bases). The germline CDR1 and CDR2 sequences are MNHNY and SVGAGI (reference sequence). V was pared by 0 bases and J by 6 bases, with 11 bases between. This CDR3 comprises 14 residues. The CDR3 spells CASSYSTREPEAFF. The CDR3 DNA follows: TGTGCCAGCAGTTACTCGACCAGGGAACCTGAAGCTTTCTTT.

J is TRBJ2-7 and V is TRBV18, with 7 bases lining up with TRBD1. The ends lost 6 bases at V and 4 bases at J; junction bases unmatched: 3. Germline V CDR1 and CDR2: KGHSH, LQKENI. The CDR3 is 12 residues long. CDR3 loop: CASSGTEYEQYV. The DNA for the CDR3 is TGTGCCAGCTCGGGGACAGAGTACGAGCAGTACGTC.

The gene calls are TRBV7-2 and TRBJ2-7; D gene uncertain. Trimming cost V 4 bases and J 6 bases, with 10 bases left between them. This CDR3 has 12 amino acids. CDR1 and CDR2 from the germline V gene are SGHTA and FQGNSA. In DNA, the CDR3 is TGTGCCAGCAGCTCTTACAATCGCGAGCAGTACTTC. Amino acid sequence: CASSSYNREQYF.

The chain is built from TRBV10-2 and TRBJ2-7; TRBD2 agrees at 14 bases. The CDR3 totals 15 residues. CDR1 WSHSY and CDR2 SAAADI come from the germline V gene. The V gene end was trimmed by 4 bases and the J gene end by 7 bases; junction bases not matched to a gene: 6. CDR3 DNA: TGCGCCAGCAGTGGGCCGGGACTAGCGGGAGATGAGCAGTACGTC. Amino acid sequence: CASSGPGLAGDEQYV.

This rearrangement joins TRBV19 to TRBJ1-5; D possibly corresponds to TRBD1 (5 bases). CDR1 and CDR2 (germline): LNHDA, SQIVND (reference sequence). CDR3 size: 15 residues. V lost 7 bases to trimming and J lost 0 bases, with 13 bases between them. CDR3 protein: CASTPGGNSNQPQHF. The DNA of the CDR3 is TGTGCCAGTACCCCGGGGGGGAATAGCAATCAGCCCCAGCATTTT.

This sequence joins TRBV5-4 and TRBJ2-2; TRBD1 is a possible D gene (5 bases). The germline CDR1 and CDR2 sequences are SGHNT and YYREEE (reference sequence). The V and J ends lost 4 bases and 0 bases respectively, with 7 bases between them. CDR3 length: 14 residues. The CDR3 protein is CASSTTANTGELFF. The CDR3 nucleotides read TGTGCCAGCAGCACGACAGCGAACACCGGGGAGCTGTTTTTT.

The chain carries TRBV4-1 and TRBJ2-7; 11 nucleotides match TRBD2. CDR1 is MGHRA, CDR2 YSYEKL, per germline. The CDR3 loop spans 16 amino acids. The trim removed 5 bases at V and 4 bases at J, leaving 10 bases unmatched. CDR3 in amino acids: CASSAQVWTSGYEQYF. The CDR3 DNA reads TGCGCCAGCAGCGCCCAGGTCTGGACTAGCGGGTACGAGCAGTACTTC.

As DNA, the CDR3 is TGTGCCAGTGGGGCAGGGGTGTACGAGCAGTACTTC. Amino acid sequence: CASGAGVYEQYF. The chain couples TRBV6-4 to TRBJ2-7, with a weak D call TRBD1 (6 bases). There are 12 residues in the CDR3. Germline loops: CDR1 MRHNA, CDR2 SNTAGT. The V and J ends lost 9 bases and 4 bases respectively, with 13 bases between them.